Listed below are T cell receptor beta chains from one sample, sequenced in a study of metastatic and nonmetastatic thyroid tumors. Using MiXCR, TCRdb reanalyzed the PCR reads. This repertoire shows 30,000 or so clones, around 7.4% found once; its top ten account for 35% to 50%. The sample was blood. The receptors were sampled from a female donor with papillary thyroid cancer or a benign thyroid nodule (not recorded which). Some clones in this sample may be carry-over from other donors' samples. Both conserved end residues are trimmed from each CDR3.

j_gene: TRBJ2-7; v_gene: TRBV30; CDR3aa: AWSGLEAYEQY
j_gene: TRBJ1-1; v_gene: TRBV15; CDR3aa: ATSRAGKGDTEAF
j_gene: TRBJ2-5; v_gene: TRBV28; CDR3aa: ASSTPGPGETQY
j_gene: TRBJ1-1; v_gene: TRBV2; CDR3aa: ASSRDRAEAF
j_gene: TRBJ2-7; v_gene: TRBV7-6; CDR3aa: ASSSTGSYEQY
j_gene: TRBJ2-3; v_gene: TRBV25-1; CDR3aa: ASSACRGLTDTQY
j_gene: TRBJ2-2; v_gene: TRBV6-2/TRBV6-3; CDR3aa: ASSYSAVTGELF
j_gene: TRBJ1-2; v_gene: TRBV3-1; CDR3aa: ASSQDPGPPGYGYT
j_gene: TRBJ1-5; v_gene: TRBV4-3; CDR3aa: ASSQDGNQPQH
j_gene: TRBJ1-1; v_gene: TRBV6-2/TRBV6-3; CDR3aa: ASSYTTGATTEAF
j_gene: TRBJ2-1; v_gene: TRBV14; CDR3aa: ASSQDLAGDAYNEQF
j_gene: TRBJ2-7; v_gene: TRBV4-2; CDR3aa: ASSQEATPQWYAGQY
j_gene: TRBJ1-4; v_gene: TRBV4-3; CDR3aa: ASSQGGVGRDRKLF
j_gene: TRBJ2-1; v_gene: TRBV12-3/TRBV12-4; CDR3aa: ASRTGGAHNEQF
j_gene: TRBJ2-5; v_gene: TRBV3-1; CDR3aa: ASSQTSGGGKETQY
j_gene: TRBJ1-2; v_gene: TRBV11-2; CDR3aa: ASSLGPSYGYT
j_gene: TRBJ2-3; v_gene: TRBV27; CDR3aa: ASRRLGPTDTQY
j_gene: TRBJ2-5; v_gene: TRBV5-4; CDR3aa: ASSLCSVVDETQY
j_gene: TRBJ2-2; v_gene: TRBV19; CDR3aa: ASSMRNGELF
j_gene: TRBJ1-2; v_gene: TRBV20-1; CDR3aa: SARQDRLYGYT
j_gene: TRBJ2-5; v_gene: TRBV7-2; CDR3aa: ASSSGVAGGQGTQY
j_gene: TRBJ2-1; v_gene: TRBV5-1; CDR3aa: ASSLEGGPDEQF
j_gene: TRBJ2-5; v_gene: TRBV14; CDR3aa: ASSQDAETQY
j_gene: TRBJ2-1; v_gene: TRBV7-9; CDR3aa: ASSWAWTGGNEQF
j_gene: TRBJ1-5; v_gene: TRBV28; CDR3aa: AIKGEARQPQH
j_gene: TRBJ1-4; v_gene: TRBV30; CDR3aa: AWSVIGGRSIDEKLF
j_gene: TRBJ2-1; v_gene: TRBV7-2; CDR3aa: ASSPSGGADNEQF
j_gene: TRBJ2-7; v_gene: TRBV5-1; CDR3aa: ASSGGGLLSYEQY
j_gene: TRBJ1-5; v_gene: TRBV20-1; CDR3aa: SARVGAISNQPQH
j_gene: TRBJ2-7; v_gene: TRBV12-3/TRBV12-4; CDR3aa: ASKVGGYEQY
j_gene: TRBJ2-5; v_gene: TRBV4-1; CDR3aa: ASSQPSGKETQY
j_gene: TRBJ1-2; v_gene: TRBV6-5; CDR3aa: ASSYSRELGGYT
j_gene: TRBJ2-2; v_gene: TRBV11-1; CDR3aa: ASSPIVQGAGGELF
j_gene: TRBJ2-1; v_gene: TRBV19; CDR3aa: ASSISRTSGGGNEQF
j_gene: TRBJ2-5; v_gene: TRBV7-2; CDR3aa: ASSLAGSGFETQY
j_gene: TRBJ1-1; v_gene: TRBV11-1; CDR3aa: ASSLSGDRVENTEAF
j_gene: TRBJ2-3; v_gene: TRBV20-1; CDR3aa: ISGRITDTQY
j_gene: TRBJ2-3; v_gene: TRBV20-1; CDR3aa: SARDRPWGGKDTQY
j_gene: TRBJ2-7; v_gene: TRBV6-1; CDR3aa: ASSDTWTSGTSSYEQY
j_gene: TRBJ1-6; v_gene: TRBV7-2; CDR3aa: ASSVDREGNSPLH
j_gene: TRBJ2-5; v_gene: TRBV5-1; CDR3aa: ASSLGTLTSGRETQY
j_gene: TRBJ1-5; v_gene: TRBV6-2/TRBV6-3; CDR3aa: ASSLGGQGTWPQH
j_gene: TRBJ1-4; v_gene: TRBV7-3; CDR3aa: ASSLTGTGGLAGEKLF
j_gene: TRBJ2-7; v_gene: TRBV28; CDR3aa: ASRSRVRGVYEQY
j_gene: TRBJ1-5; v_gene: TRBV20-1; CDR3aa: SAPSLSGQPQH
j_gene: TRBJ1-2; v_gene: TRBV20-1; CDR3aa: SARTGSHVYT
j_gene: TRBJ2-7; v_gene: TRBV28; CDR3aa: ASSPGQGLYEQY
j_gene: TRBJ1-4; v_gene: TRBV2; CDR3aa: ASRGQGYGNEKLF
j_gene: TRBJ2-1; v_gene: TRBV20-1; CDR3aa: SATTSSYNEQF
j_gene: TRBJ2-3; v_gene: TRBV29-1; CDR3aa: SVERIYEDTQY
j_gene: TRBJ1-3; v_gene: TRBV7-9; CDR3aa: ASSLDGNTIY
j_gene: TRBJ2-2; v_gene: TRBV7-2; CDR3aa: ASGVVGAAGELF
j_gene: TRBJ1-5; v_gene: TRBV6-5; CDR3aa: ASSYNGQARQPQH
j_gene: TRBJ2-1; v_gene: TRBV20-1; CDR3aa: SARDRDTSTGNEQF
j_gene: TRBJ2-1; v_gene: TRBV29-1; CDR3aa: SVAGGAERNEQF
j_gene: TRBJ2-7; v_gene: TRBV28; CDR3aa: ASSLRGGSYEQY